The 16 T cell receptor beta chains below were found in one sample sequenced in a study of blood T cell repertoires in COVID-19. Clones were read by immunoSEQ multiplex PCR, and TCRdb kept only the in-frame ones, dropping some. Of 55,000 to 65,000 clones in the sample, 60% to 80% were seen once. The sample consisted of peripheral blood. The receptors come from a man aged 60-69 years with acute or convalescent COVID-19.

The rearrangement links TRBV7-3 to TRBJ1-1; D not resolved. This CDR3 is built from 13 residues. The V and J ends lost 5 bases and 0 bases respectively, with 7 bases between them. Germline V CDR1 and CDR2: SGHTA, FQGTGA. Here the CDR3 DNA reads TGTGCCAGCAGCGATCAGGTGAACACTGAAGCTTTCTTT. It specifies CASSDQVNTEAFF.

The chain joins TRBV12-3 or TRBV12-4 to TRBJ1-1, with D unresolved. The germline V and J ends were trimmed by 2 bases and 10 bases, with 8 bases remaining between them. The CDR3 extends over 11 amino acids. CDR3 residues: CASSLTYGAFF. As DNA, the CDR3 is TGTGCCAGCAGTTTAACCTACGGAGCTTTCTTT.

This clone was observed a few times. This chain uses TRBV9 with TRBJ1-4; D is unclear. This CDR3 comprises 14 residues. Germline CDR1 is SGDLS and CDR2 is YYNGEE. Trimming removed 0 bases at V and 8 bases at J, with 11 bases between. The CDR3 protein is CASSVDEGREKLFF. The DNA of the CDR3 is TGTGCCAGCAGCGTAGATGAAGGGAGGGAAAAACTGTTTTTT.

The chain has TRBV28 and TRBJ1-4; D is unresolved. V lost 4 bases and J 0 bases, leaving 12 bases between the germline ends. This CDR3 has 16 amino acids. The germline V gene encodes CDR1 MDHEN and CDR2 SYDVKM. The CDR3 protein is CASSSLFLATNEKLFF. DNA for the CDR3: TGTGCCAGCAGTTCCCTATTCTTGGCAACTAATGAAAAACTGTTTTTT.

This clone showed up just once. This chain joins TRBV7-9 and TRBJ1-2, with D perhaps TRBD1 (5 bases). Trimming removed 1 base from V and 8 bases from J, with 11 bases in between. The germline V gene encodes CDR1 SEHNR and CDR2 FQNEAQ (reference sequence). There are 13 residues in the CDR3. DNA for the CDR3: TGTGCCAGCAGCTTAGAAGCAGGGATAGGCTACACCTTC. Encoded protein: CASSLEAGIGYTF.

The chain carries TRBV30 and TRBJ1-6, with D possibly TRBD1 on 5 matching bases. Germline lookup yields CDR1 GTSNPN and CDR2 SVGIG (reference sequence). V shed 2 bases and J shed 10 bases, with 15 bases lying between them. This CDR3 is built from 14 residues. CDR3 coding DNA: TGTGCCTGGAGTTCAACAGGAACAGCCTCACCCCTCCACTTT. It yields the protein CAWSSTGTASPLHF.

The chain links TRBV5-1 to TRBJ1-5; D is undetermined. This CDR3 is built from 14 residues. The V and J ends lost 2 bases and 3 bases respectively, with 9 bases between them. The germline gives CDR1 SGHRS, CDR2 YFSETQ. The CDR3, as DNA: TGCGCCAGCAGCTTACAGACCATCAATCAGCCCCAGCATTTT. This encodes CASSLQTINQPQHF.

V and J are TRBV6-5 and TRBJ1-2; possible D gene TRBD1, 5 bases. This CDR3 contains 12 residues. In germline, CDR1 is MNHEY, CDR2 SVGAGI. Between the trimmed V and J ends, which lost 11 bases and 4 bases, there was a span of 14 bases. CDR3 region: CAGSMGLYGYTF. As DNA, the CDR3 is TGTGCCGGTTCGATGGGACTCTATGGCTACACCTTC.

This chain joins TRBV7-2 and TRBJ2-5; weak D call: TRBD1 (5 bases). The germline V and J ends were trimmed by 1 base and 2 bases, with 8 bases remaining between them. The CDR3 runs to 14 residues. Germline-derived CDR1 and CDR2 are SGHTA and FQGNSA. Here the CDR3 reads CASSLGGSQETQYF. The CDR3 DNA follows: TGTGCCAGCAGCTTAGGGGGCTCTCAAGAGACCCAGTACTTC.

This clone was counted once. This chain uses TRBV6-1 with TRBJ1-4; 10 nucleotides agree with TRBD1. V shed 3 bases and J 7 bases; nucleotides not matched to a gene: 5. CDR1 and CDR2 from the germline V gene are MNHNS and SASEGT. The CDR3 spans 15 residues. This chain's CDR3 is CASSDPGTGAEKLFF. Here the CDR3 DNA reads TGTGCCAGCAGTGATCCCGGGACAGGGGCTGAAAAACTGTTTTTT.

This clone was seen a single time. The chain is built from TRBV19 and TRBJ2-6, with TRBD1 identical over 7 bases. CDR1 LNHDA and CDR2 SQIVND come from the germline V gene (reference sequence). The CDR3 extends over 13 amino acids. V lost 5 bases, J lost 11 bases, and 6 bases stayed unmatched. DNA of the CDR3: TGTGCCAGTAGTGAGAACGACAGGGACGTCCTGACTTTC. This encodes CASSENDRDVLTF.

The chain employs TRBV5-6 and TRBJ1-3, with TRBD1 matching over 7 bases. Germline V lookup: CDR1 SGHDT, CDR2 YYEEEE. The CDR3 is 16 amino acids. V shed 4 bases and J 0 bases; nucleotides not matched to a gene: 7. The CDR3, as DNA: TGTGCCAGCAGCGCGACAGGGACCCTCTCTGGAAACACCATATATTTT. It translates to CASSATGTLSGNTIYF. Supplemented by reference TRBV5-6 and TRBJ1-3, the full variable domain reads DAGVTQSPTHLIKTRGQQVTLRCSPKSGHDTVSWYQQALGQGPQFIFQYYEEEERQRGNFPDRFSGHQFPNYSSELNVNALLLGDSALYLCASSATGTLSGNTIYFGEGSWLTVV.

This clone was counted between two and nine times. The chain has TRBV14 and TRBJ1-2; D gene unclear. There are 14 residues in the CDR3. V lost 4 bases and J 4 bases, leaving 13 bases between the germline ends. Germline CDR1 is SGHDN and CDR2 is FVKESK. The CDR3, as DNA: TGTGCCAGCAGCCCGGACGGGAATCTCTATGGCTACACCTTC. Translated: CASSPDGNLYGYTF.

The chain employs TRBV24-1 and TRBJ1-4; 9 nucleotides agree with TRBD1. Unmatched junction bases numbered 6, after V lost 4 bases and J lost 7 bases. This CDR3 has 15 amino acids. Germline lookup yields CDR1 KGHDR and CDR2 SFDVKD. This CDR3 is CATSDSGTGSEKLFF. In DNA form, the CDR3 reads TGTGCCACCAGTGACTCCGGGACAGGGAGTGAAAAACTGTTTTTT.

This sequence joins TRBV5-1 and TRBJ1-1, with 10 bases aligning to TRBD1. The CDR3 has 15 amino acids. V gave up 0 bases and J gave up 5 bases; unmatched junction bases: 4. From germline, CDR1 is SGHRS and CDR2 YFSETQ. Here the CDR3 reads CASSLETGGLTEAFF. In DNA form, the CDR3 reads TGCGCCAGCAGCTTGGAGACAGGGGGCTTAACTGAAGCTTTCTTT.

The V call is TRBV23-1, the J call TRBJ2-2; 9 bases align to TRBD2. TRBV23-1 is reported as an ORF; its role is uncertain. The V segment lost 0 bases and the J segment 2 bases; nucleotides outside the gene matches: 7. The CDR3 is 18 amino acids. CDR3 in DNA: TGCGCCAGCAGTCAATCATACCGAGCGGGGGGCAACACCGGGGAGCTGTTTTTT. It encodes CASSQSYRAGGNTGELFF.